This T cell receptor (beta chain) emerged from a study of cytomegalovirus exposure and HLA in healthy donors (dated by TCRdb to 2016 to 2017). Background for the entire study: In an earlier analysis of around 540 of the donors, 276 Gb of sequence data and some 100 million unique TCR beta sequences from about 179 million T cells were reported. Typing coverage varied by locus: roughly 620-640 donors for A, B, C, DRB1 and DQB1; approximately 560 for DQA1; about 590 for DPA1; roughly 470 for DPB1. A later genetic analysis took genome-wide SNP genotypes for about 60% of the roughly 670 donors and used that subset as a discovery cohort. HLA typing covered class I and class II loci at four-digit resolution. Across approximately 400 genotyped donors of the cohort, an average of roughly 200,000 unique TCR beta nucleotide sequences per donor were sequenced, and 15% to 20% of those sequences were non-productive. Every repertoire in the discovery cohort had been generated on one and the same sequencing platform. An earlier analysis of fewer than 700 of the donors applied high-throughput TCR beta sequencing to assess whether each TCR beta V gene segment acted as functional or pseudogenic. The study profiled the T cell repertoires of approximately 700 subjects by immunosequencing and related them to cytomegalovirus serostatus. The study combined high-throughput TCR immunosequencing, statistical association of individual TCRs with disease status, and machine learning to predict cytomegalovirus infection status. A separate validation cohort of 100 to 150 different subjects was used in addition to the 666-subject first cohort. Roughly 5 DR-DQ haplotypes were handled as single units for association and clustering, since linkage in the cohort was strong. The study aimed to test whether signatures of past pathogen exposure could be identified by cataloging public T cell receptors. About 280 gigabases of sequencing data and approximately 92 million unique TCR sequences made up an early release that covered some 640 HLA-typed donors. Of the 300 to 500 genotyped donors, 81% were placed in the genetic ancestry cluster associated with self-reported Caucasian donors. To study patterns of TCR occurrence, a later analysis re-analyzed previously published TCR beta repertoires from 600 to 750 donors and added high-resolution HLA genotyping. In the later analysis, no new phenotypic data were used to find candidate immune exposures; instead, reliance was placed on TCR beta sequences and their occurrence across donors. Donor age, sex, ethnicity and CMV serostatus were compiled alongside the repertoire data. The research as a whole found: Immune exposure information for the cohort was limited to CMV serostatus. The sequencing pipeline was judged likely to have produced a cluster of highly shared sequence variants as a technical artifact. When HLA alleles, especially DR and DQ, strongly co-occurred, TCR associations were difficult to assign to individual alleles. A later analysis associated approximately 17,000 TCR beta sequences with specific HLA alleles at a false discovery rate of 0.05. An association between a missense DCLRE1C variant and V-gene and J-gene trimming of TCR beta chains was found in a later genetic analysis and replicated in an independent cohort. Because counts were too low, 15 to 20 rarely observed V segments, including chromosome 9 orphons, were left out of the earlier analysis of a few hundred of the donors. This cohort had only TCR beta chains sequenced, and the lack of alpha or paired-chain data limited which features could be detected. The classifier was reported to diagnose cytomegalovirus status with high specificity and sensitivity in both the original cohort and the validation cohort. Broadly in line with IMGT annotations, most TCR beta V segments showed up in productive rearrangements about 87% or about 30% of the time in an earlier analysis of 450 to 600 of the donors. In a later analysis, several top co-occurrence clusters were reported to appear linked to parvovirus B19, influenza, CMV and Epstein-Barr virus. Compared with equally common non-associated chains, HLA-associated TCR beta chains in a later analysis were more clonally expanded and had lower generation probabilities. According to a later analysis, most CMV-associated TCR beta chains appeared to be HLA-restricted, and the HLA associations seemed to be driven largely by CMV exposure. The authors suggested that the approach could potentially be generalized to other disease states and immunological phenotypes. HLA typing was unavailable for some donors at each locus, so association tests used only the typed subset. Linkage disequilibrium might explain the correlated functional status among segregating V segments, but an unknown experimental factor could not be ruled out. A total of 164 TCR beta chains were listed by the study as associated with cytomegalovirus. According to a later analysis, TCR association rates differed among HLA loci, with DRB1 alleles showing the most associated TCRs and HLA-C alleles showing the fewest. A few of the identified cytomegalovirus-associated TCR beta chains were confirmed in vitro to be specific for cytomegalovirus antigens. Sequencing depth was assumed to be roughly uniform across donors in the presence/absence analyses, though that assumption may not hold. A later genetic analysis reported fewer N-insertions in productive TCRs among donors in an Asian-associated ancestry cluster than the roughly 670-donor mean. A further reported finding was that TCR beta sequences accurately predicted the HLA-A and HLA-B alleles for most subjects in the first cohort. Most TCR sequences were observed very rarely across donors, whereas some public TCRs were present in many individuals.

In this sample, this clone turned up a few times. The antigen it recognizes is unknown. No much larger clone exists at a distance of one base, and base qualities are not known. The method was the immunoSEQ multiplex PCR assay. The multiplex PCR relied on a mix of 60 forward primers for TCR Vbeta segments and 13 reverse primers for TCR Jbeta segments. The CDR3 region of rearranged TCR beta genes was amplified from genomic DNA with a multiplex PCR assay. Amplified TCR beta libraries were sequenced as 87-base-pair reads on the Illumina HiSeq System. The authors processed their data as follows. In a later analysis, tens of millions of unique TCR beta chains were counted across the approximately 620 repertoires, and roughly 10 million of these chains were shared by at least two donors. A nearest-neighbor algorithm error-corrected the raw reads and collapsed the reads into unique sequences, merging closely related sequences to remove PCR and sequencing errors. To assign V, D and J gene segments, CDR3 sequences were aligned to IMGT reference sequences. For a sequence to be retained, a match of at least six nucleotides was required to both a V gene segment and a J gene segment. A rearrangement was called productive if the CDR3 had no stop codons and remained in frame with V and J, and every other rearrangement was called non-productive. Following IMGT convention, CDR3 was defined as the stretch from the second conserved V-encoded cysteine up to the conserved J-encoded phenylalanine. Sequences without an unambiguous match to a single V gene segment were excluded from the earlier analysis of a few hundred of the donors. In an earlier analysis of 587 of the donors, V segments were called functional above 56.7% productive rearrangements and were called segregating when the between-donor standard deviation exceeded 5%. A statistical classification framework was built to diagnose cytomegalovirus status from the catalog of TCR beta chain sequences. A later analysis assigned V and J genes by comparing TCR nucleotide sequences with IMGT/GENE-DB human TR gene sequences. Using the TCRdist pipeline, a later analysis assigned CDR3 sequences along with most-parsimonious VDJ recombination scenarios. In a later analysis, every TCR beta chain was defined by the combination of its CDR3 amino acid sequence and its V-gene family, and reads without a unique V-gene family were dropped. A later analysis removed 592 highly shared, low-generation-probability nucleotide sequences to deal with suspected cross-contamination and a sequencing artifact. In a later analysis, a clonal expansion index was calculated for each public chain from normalized within-repertoire ranks of inferred template counts. Generation probabilities in a later analysis came from a VDJ recombination model fitted to out-of-frame rearrangements, and those results were checked against IGoR. In a later analysis, hypergeometric tests were used to score TCR-TCR, TCR-HLA and TCR-CMV co-occurrence, with a repertoire-size bias correction applied to TCR pairs. False discovery rates were estimated in a later analysis by permuting HLA or CMV assignments 20 times. A later analysis grouped co-occurring TCRs with DBSCAN, adding TCRdist sequence similarity when clustering within HLA-allele-positive subsets. Co-occurrence clustering excluded repertoires with fewer than 30,000 or more than 120,000 public chains, plus five with anomalous nucleotide sharing. The clones in this table, taken by TCRdb from immuneACCESS, are in-frame only. Not every clone is retained; where verified, under half of the shortfall comes from an unresolved V gene, and the cause of the rest is unknown. The D gene and trimming were derived from the DNA, and the V and J assignments and clone size from that table. The table for this sample lists over 100,000 clones; almost 70% of them were counted only once. Approximately 8.6% of the sample is in the top ten clones.

The cohort was made up of approximately 670 healthy bone marrow donors. At the time of sampling, every cohort member was nominally healthy, though immune exposures that went unrecorded were likely present. The donor was CMV seropositive and belonged to the group of some 290 seropositive cohort members. A peripheral blood sample was collected from each donor, and TCR beta sequencing was performed on peripheral blood mononuclear cells. The Qiagen DNeasy Blood Extraction Kit was used to extract genomic DNA from the blood cell samples. Sequencing input: PBMCs. This sequence originates from a young man in good health and CMV-seropositive.

The CDR3 sequence is CASSSLDRYSNQPQHF. The bases are TGTGCCAGCAGCTCCTTGGACAGGTATAGCAATCAGCCCCAGCATTTT. The chain employs TRBV27 and TRBJ1-5; the junction holds 7 bases that match TRBD1. Trimming leaves V shorter by 6 bases and J shorter by 0 bases, with the junction holding 8 bases beyond the gene matches. The CDR3 contains 16 residues, cysteine and phenylalanine counted. Just the 48-base CDR3 DNA is kept, in frame starting at base 1. The CDR1 and CDR2 encoded by the germline V gene (reference sequence) are MNHEY and SMNVEV.